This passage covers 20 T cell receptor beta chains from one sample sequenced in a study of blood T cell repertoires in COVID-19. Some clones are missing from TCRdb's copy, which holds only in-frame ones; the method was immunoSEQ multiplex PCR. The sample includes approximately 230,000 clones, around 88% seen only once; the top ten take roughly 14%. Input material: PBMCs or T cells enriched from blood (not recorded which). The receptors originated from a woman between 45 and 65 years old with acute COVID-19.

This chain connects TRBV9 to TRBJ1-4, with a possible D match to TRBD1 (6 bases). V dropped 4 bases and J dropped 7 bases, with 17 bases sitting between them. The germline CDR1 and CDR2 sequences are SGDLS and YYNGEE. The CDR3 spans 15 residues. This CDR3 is CASSPSTTGIEKLFF. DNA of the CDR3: TGTGCCAGCAGCCCTTCGACCACAGGGATTGAAAAACTGTTTTTT.

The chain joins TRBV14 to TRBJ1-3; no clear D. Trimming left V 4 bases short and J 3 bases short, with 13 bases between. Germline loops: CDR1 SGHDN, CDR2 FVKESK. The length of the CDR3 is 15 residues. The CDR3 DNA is TGTGCCAGCAGCCTTACAGCTTTCGGTGGAAACACCATATATTTT. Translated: CASSLTAFGGNTIYF.

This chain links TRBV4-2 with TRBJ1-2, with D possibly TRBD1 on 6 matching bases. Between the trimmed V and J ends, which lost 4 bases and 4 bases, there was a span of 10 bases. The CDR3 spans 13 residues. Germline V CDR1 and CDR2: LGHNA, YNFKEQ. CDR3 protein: CASSPQGPYGYTF. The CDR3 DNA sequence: TGTGCCAGCAGCCCCCAGGGGCCCTATGGCTACACCTTC.

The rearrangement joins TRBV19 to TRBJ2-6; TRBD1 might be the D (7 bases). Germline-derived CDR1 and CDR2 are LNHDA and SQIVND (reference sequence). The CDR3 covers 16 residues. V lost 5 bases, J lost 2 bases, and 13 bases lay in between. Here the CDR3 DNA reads TGTGCCAGTAGTCAGGGGGGTATGGCTGGGGCCAACGTCCTGACTTTC. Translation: CASSQGGMAGANVLTF.

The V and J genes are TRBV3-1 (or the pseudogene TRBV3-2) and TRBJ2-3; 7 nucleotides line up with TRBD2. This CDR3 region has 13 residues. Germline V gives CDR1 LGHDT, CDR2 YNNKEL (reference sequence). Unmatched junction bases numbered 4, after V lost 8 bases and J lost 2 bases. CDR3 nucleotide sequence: TGTGCCAGCGCTAGCGGACACACAGATACGCAGTATTTT. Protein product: CASASGHTDTQYF.

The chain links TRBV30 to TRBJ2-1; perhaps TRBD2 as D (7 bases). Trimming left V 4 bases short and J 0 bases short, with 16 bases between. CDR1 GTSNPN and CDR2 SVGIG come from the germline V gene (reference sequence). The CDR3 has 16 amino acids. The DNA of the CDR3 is TGTGCCTGGATGGGGGCGGGGGCAAGCTCCTACAATGAGCAGTTCTTC. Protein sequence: CAWMGAGASSYNEQFF.

Written as DNA, the CDR3 is TGTGCCAGCAGCCAGCAGAGCTTTCAGGGCTCTGGAAACACCATATATTTT. It encodes CASSQQSFQGSGNTIYF. The chain links TRBV14 to TRBJ1-3; D perhaps matches TRBD1 (5 bases). Trimming removed 3 bases from V and 0 bases from J, with 15 bases in between. The CDR3 has 17 amino acids. Per the germline V gene, CDR1 is SGHDN and CDR2 is FVKESK.

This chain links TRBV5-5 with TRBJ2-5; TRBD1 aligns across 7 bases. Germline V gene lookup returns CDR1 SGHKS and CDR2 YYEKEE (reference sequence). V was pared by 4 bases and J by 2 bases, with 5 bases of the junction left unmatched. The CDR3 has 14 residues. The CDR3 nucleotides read TGTGCCAGCAGCCCGGGACAGCTGCAAGAGACCCAGTACTTC. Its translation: CASSPGQLQETQYF.

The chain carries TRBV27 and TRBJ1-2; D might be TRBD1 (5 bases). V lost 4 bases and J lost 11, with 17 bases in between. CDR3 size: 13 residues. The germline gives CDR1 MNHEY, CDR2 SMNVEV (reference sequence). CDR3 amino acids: CASSSWTGEIYTF. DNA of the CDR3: TGTGCCAGCAGTTCCTGGACGGGGGAGATATACACCTTC.

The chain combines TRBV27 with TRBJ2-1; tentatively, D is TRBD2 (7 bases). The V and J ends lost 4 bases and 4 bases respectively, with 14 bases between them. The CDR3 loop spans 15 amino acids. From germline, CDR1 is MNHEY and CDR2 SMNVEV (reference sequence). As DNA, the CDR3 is TGTGCCAGCAGTTGGGGGCTAGCGGTATACAATGAGCAGTTCTTC. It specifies CASSWGLAVYNEQFF.

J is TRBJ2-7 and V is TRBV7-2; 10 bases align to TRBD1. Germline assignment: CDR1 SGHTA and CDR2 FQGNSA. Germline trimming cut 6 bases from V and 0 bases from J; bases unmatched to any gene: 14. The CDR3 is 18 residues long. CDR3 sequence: CASSLIWGRQGASYEQYF. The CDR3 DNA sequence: TGTGCCAGCAGTCTAATTTGGGGGAGACAGGGGGCCTCCTACGAGCAGTACTTC.

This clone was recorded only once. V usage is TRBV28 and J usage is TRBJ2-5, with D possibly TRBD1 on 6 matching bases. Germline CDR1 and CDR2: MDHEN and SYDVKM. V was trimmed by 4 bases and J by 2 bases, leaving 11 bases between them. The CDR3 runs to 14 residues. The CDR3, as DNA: TGTGCCAGCAGTTCACGACAGGTTCAAGAGACCCAGTACTTC. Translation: CASSSRQVQETQYF.

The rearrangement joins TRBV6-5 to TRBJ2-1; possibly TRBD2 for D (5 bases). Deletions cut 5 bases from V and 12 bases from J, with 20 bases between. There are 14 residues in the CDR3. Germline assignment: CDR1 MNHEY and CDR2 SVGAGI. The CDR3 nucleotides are TGTGCCAGCAGTACTAGTCAACGGATCACAGTGCAGTTCTTC. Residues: CASSTSQRITVQFF.

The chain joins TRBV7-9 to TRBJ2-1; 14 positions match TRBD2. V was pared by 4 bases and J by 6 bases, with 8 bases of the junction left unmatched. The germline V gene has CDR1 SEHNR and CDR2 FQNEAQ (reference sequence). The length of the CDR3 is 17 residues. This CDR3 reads CASSSNSGLAGVNEQFF. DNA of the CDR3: TGTGCCAGCAGCTCAAATTCGGGACTAGCGGGAGTCAATGAGCAGTTCTTC.

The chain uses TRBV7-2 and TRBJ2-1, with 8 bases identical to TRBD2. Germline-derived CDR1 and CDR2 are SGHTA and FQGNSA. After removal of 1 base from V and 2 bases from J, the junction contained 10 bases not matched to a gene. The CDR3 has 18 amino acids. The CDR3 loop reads CASSLGGTGLAPYNEQFF. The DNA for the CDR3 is TGTGCCAGCAGCTTAGGAGGCACAGGACTAGCTCCCTACAATGAGCAGTTCTTC.

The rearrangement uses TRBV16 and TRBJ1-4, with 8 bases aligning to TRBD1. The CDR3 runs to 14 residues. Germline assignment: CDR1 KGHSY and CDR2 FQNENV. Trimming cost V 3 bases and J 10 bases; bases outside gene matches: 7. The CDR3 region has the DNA TGTGCCAGCAGCCAGGGACAGGCTTCTGTAAAACTGTTTTTT. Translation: CASSQGQASVKLFF. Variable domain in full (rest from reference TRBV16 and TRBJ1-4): GEEVAQTPKHLVRGEGQKAKLYCAPIKGHSYVFWYQQVLKNEFKFLISFQNENVFDETGMPKERFSAKCLPNSPCSLEIQATKLEDSAVYFCASSQGQASVKLFFGSGTQLSVL.

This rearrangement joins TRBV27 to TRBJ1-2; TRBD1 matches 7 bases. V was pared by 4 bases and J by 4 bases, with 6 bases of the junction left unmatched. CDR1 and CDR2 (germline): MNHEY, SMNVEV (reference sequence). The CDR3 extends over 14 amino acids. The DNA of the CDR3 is TGTGCCAGCAGTTGGAAGGGGGCCGGCTATGGCTACACCTTC. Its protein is CASSWKGAGYGYTF.

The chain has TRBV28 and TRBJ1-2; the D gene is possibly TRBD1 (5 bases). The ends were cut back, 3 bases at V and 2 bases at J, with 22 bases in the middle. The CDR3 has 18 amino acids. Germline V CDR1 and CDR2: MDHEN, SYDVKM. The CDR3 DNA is TGTGCCAGCAGTTTGGTTTCTGGGACTGCAACCGTGAACTATGGCTACACCTTC. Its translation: CASSLVSGTATVNYGYTF.

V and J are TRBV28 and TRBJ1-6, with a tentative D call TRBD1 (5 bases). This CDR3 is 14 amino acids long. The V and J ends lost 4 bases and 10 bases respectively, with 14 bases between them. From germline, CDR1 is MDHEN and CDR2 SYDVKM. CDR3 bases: TGTGCCAGCAGTTCCGGACCCAGGGTGTCACCCCTCCACTTT. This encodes CASSSGPRVSPLHF.

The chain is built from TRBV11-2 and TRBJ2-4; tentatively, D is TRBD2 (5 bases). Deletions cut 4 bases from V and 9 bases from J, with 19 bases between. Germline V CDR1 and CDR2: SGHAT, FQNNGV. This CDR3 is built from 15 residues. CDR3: CASSSLLGRSSIQYF. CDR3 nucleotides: TGTGCCAGCAGCTCGTTACTAGGAAGGTCAAGCATTCAGTACTTC.